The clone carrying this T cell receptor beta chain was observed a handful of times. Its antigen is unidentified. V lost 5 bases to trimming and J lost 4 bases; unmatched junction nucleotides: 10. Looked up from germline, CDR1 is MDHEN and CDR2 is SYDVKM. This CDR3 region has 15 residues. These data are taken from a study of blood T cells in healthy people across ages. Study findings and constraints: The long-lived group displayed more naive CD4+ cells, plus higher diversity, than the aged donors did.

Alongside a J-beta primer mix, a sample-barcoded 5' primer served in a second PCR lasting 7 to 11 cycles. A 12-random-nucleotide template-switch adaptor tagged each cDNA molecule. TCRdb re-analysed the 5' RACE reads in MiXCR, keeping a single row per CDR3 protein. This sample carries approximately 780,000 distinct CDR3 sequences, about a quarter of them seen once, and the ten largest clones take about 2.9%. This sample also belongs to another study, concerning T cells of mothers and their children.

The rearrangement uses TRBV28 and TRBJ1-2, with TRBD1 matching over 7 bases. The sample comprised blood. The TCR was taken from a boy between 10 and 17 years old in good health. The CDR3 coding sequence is TGTGCCAGCAGTCCCCCCGACAGGGCGGCCTATGGCTACACCTTC. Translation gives CASSPPDRAAYGYTF.